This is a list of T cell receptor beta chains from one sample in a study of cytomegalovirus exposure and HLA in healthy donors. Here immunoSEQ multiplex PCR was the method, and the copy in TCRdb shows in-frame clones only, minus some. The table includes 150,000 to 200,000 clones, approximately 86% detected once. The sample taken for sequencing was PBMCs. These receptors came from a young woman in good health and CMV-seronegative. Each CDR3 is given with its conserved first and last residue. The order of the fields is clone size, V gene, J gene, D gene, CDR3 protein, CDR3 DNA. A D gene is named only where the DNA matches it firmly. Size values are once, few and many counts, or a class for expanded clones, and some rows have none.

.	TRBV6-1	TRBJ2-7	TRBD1	CASSAAWTGSYEQYF	TGTGCCAGCAGTGCAGCTTGGACAGGCTCCTACGAGCAGTACTTC
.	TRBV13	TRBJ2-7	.	CASSQGGQGRYEQYF	TGTGCCAGCAGCCAGGGGGGCCAGGGAAGGTACGAGCAGTACTTC
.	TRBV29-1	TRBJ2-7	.	CSVEGPGSVEQYF	TGCAGCGTTGAGGGCCCAGGTAGTGTAGAGCAGTACTTC
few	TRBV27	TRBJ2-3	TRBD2	CASSRILGLAVSTSTDTQYF	TGTGCCAGCAGTCGAATCCTGGGACTAGCGGTCTCAACTAGCACAGATACGCAGTATTTT
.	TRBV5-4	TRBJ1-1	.	CASSLGAGISGGTEAFF	TGTGCCAGCAGCTTGGGGGCCGGGATAAGTGGTGGCACTGAAGCTTTCTTT
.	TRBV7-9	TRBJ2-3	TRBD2	CASSSRPGTMYPDTQYF	TGTGCCAGCAGCTCACGTCCCGGGACTATGTATCCAGATACGCAGTATTTT
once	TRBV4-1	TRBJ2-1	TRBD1	CASSQDEDRDYNEQFF	TGCGCCAGCAGCCAAGATGAGGACAGGGATTACAATGAGCAGTTCTTC
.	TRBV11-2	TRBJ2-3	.	CASSPPGENGDTQYF	TGTGCCAGCAGCCCCCCGGGGGAGAATGGAGATACGCAGTATTTT
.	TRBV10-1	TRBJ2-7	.	CASSERGRRDEQYF	TGCGCCAGCAGTGAGCGTGGCAGGCGTGACGAGCAGTACTTC
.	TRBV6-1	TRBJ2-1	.	CASSDPGASSYNEQFF	TGTGCCAGCAGTGATCCGGGAGCGAGCTCCTACAATGAGCAGTTCTTC
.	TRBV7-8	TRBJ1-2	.	CASSLTRGASYGYTF	TGTGCCAGCAGCCTCACCCGGGGGGCGAGCTATGGCTACACCTTC
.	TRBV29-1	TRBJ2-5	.	CSAVVKPQETQYF	TGCAGCGCGGTAGTCAAGCCACAAGAGACCCAGTACTTC
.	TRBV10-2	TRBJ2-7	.	CATFTESYGEQYF	TGCGCCACCTTTACAGAGTCTTACGGCGAGCAGTACTTC
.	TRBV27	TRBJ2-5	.	CASSLQRGETQYF	TGTGCCAGCAGTTTACAAAGGGGAGAGACCCAGTACTTC